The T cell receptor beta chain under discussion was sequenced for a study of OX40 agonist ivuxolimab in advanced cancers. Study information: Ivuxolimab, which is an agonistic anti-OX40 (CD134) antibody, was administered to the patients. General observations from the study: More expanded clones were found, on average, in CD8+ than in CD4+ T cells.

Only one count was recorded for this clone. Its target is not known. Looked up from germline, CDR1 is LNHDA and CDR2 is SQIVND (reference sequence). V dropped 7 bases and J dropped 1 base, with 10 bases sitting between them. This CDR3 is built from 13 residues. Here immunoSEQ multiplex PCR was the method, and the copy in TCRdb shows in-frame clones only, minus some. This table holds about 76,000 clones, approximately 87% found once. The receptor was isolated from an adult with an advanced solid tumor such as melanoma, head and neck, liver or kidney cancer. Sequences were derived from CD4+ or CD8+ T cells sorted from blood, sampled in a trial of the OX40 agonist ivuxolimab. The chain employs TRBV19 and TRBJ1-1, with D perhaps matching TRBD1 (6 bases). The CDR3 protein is CASTLTGNTEAFF. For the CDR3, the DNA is TGTGCCAGTACCTTGACAGGGAACACTGAAGCTTTCTTT.